The present T cell receptor (beta chain) was sequenced within a study of identical twins. The study's findings and limits: Twin pairs had excess sharing that was weaker in beta out-of-frame sequences. Conclusions relied on cross-sectional statistical analysis, not following the same donors. Partial confounding of zero-insertion analyses by invariant MAIT and iNKT cells was possible.

Looked up from germline, CDR1 is DFQATT and CDR2 is SNEGSKA (reference sequence). This CDR3 has 11 residues. The V end lost 0 bases, the J end lost 5 bases, and 4 bases lay between the germline ends. This clonotype was counted between two and nine times. Its antigen is as yet unknown. One entry per CDR3 protein, called by TCRdb with MiXCR from the 5' RACE reads. The sample lists about 900,000 distinct CDR3 sequences, roughly an eighth occurring once. These data were also filed under a second study, of yellow fever vaccine responses in identical twins.

This clonotype was sampled from a woman between 18 and 29 years old in good health. Material: PBMCs. V and J are TRBV20-1 and TRBJ2-5; D is undetermined. The CDR3 spells CSARESETQYF. The CDR3 DNA reads as TGCAGTGCTAGAGAGAGTGAGACCCAGTACTTC.